This entry concerns a single TCR beta chain. Its matching antigen is unknown. V lost 4 bases and J 7 bases, leaving 13 bases between the germline ends. CDR3 length: 13 residues. Germline V gives CDR1 SEHNR, CDR2 FQNEAQ (reference sequence). This entry belongs to a study of beta chain features in type 1 diabetes. Study summary: Patients did not differ from healthy donors in age, gender or cell yield. Examined across all samples were around 110,000,000 sorted cells. Broader study findings: It was possible that PCR favored shorter templates, equally so in patients and controls.

Reverse transcription of all isolated RNA meant that expressed TCRB transcripts were sequenced. Regulatory, naive and central memory T cell samples averaged approximately 3.8 million reads. The method was immunoSEQ multiplex PCR; TCRdb's version includes in-frame clones alone and lacks a portion of them. The table shows about 470,000 clones, with about 32% occurring only once. Material for sequencing was naive CD4+ T cells from blood. This TCR derives from a man younger than 35 in good health. The chain combines TRBV7-9 with TRBJ2-5; D is uncertain. CDR3 loop: CASSYYSFGTQYF. The CDR3 DNA sequence: TGTGCCAGCAGCTATTACAGTTTCGGGACCCAGTACTTC.